The 17 T cell receptor beta chains below come from one sample, sequenced in a study of human thymus T cells. Clones were sequenced by immunoSEQ multiplex PCR, and TCRdb holds only the in-frame ones, with some missing. Of 45,000 to 75,000 clones in the sample, around 94% were seen once. Sequenced sample: blood. Receptors originate from a boy under three years old with a congenital heart defect but otherwise immunologically healthy.

J is TRBJ2-7 and V is TRBV6-1, with D uncertain. The CDR3 totals 12 residues. V gave up 1 base and J gave up 7 bases, with 8 bases separating them. CDR1 and CDR2 from the germline V gene are MNHNS and SASEGT. CDR3 residues: CASSEGWREQYF. The CDR3, as DNA: TGTGCCAGCAGTGAAGGTTGGCGGGAGCAGTACTTC.

The V call is TRBV28, the J call TRBJ1-2; D might be TRBD1 (5 bases). The CDR3 extends over 15 amino acids. The germline V gene encodes CDR1 MDHEN and CDR2 SYDVKM. The V gene lost 5 bases and the J gene lost 4 bases, with 17 bases spanning the gap. The CDR3 reads CASSIGGDPGYGYTF. The CDR3 DNA is TGTGCCAGCAGTATCGGGGGGGATCCTGGCTATGGCTACACCTTC.

The chain recombines TRBV23-1 with TRBJ1-1; weak D call: TRBD1 (6 bases). TRBV23-1 is given ORF status, its function remaining uncertain. Trimming pared 3 bases from V and 3 bases from J, leaving 17 bases between. CDR3 length equals 16 residues. The CDR3 is CASSHSPGERDTEAFF. CDR3 bases: TGCGCCAGCAGTCATTCGCCAGGGGAGCGGGACACTGAAGCTTTCTTT.

V and J are TRBV29-1 and TRBJ1-5; 7 bases match TRBD1. Germline CDR1 SQVTM, CDR2 ANQGSEA. The CDR3 is 12 amino acids. The J segment lost 4 bases and the V segment lost 7 bases, leaving 4 bases of the junction unmatched. Here the CDR3 reads CSAKTGNQPQHF. The CDR3 DNA follows: TGCAGCGCCAAGACAGGGAATCAGCCCCAGCATTTT.

This chain links TRBV4-3 with TRBJ2-2; D gene unclear. Trimming took off 4 bases at V and 1 base at J, with 28 bases between the two ends. CDR3 length: 21 residues. Germline CDR1 and CDR2: LGHNA and YSLEER. The CDR3 DNA reads as TGCGCCAGCAGCCCTCGCACCGGGTCCCTACGCTTACACCGGAACACCGGGGAGCTGTTTTTT. Protein product: CASSPRTGSLRLHRNTGELFF.

V is TRBV7-2 and J is TRBJ2-7; 7 bases are shared with TRBD2. Germline CDR1 is SGHTA and CDR2 is FQGNSA. Trimming removed 2 bases from V and 7 bases from J; junction bases left unmatched: 8. This CDR3 contains 14 residues. The CDR3 DNA sequence: TGTGCCAGCAGCTTATATATCGGACTAGGGGAGCAGTACTTC. Translation gives CASSLYIGLGEQYF.

V and J are TRBV4-2 and TRBJ2-7, with D unclear. The V end was cut by 0 bases, the J end by 5 bases, with 8 bases between. Germline CDR1 and CDR2: LGHNA and YNFKEQ. The CDR3 has 13 residues. CDR3 sequence reads: CASSQDAEHEQYF. Here the CDR3 DNA reads TGTGCCAGCAGCCAAGACGCCGAACACGAGCAGTACTTC.

The chain has TRBV27 and TRBJ1-2; D remains ambiguous. This CDR3 has 13 residues. Trimming stripped 3 bases from V and 4 bases from J, with 9 bases between. Germline CDR1 MNHEY, CDR2 SMNVEV (reference sequence). CDR3 amino acids: CASSFGVGYGYTF. DNA for the CDR3: TGTGCCAGCAGTTTCGGAGTGGGCTATGGCTACACCTTC.

V usage is TRBV20-1 and J usage is TRBJ1-2, with a weak D call TRBD1 (5 bases). With 3 bases removed from V and 8 bases from J, the gap between germline ends came to 10 bases. This CDR3 region has 11 residues. Germline CDR1 is DFQATT and CDR2 is SNEGSKA (reference sequence). CDR3 region: CSARTDGGYTF. The CDR3 bases are TGCAGTGCTAGGACAGATGGGGGCTACACCTTC.

The chain uses TRBV2 and TRBJ2-7; 9 bases match TRBD1. Germline V gene data show CDR1 as SNHLY and CDR2 as FYNNEI. Losses at the gene ends were 4 bases for V and 4 bases for J; bases not matched to a gene: 8. CDR3 length: 15 amino acids. As DNA, the CDR3 is TGTGCCAGCAGTGTAACCGGGACAGGGTATTACGAGCAGTACTTC. This sequence encodes CASSVTGTGYYEQYF.

V is TRBV19 and J is TRBJ2-4, with D perhaps being TRBD1 or TRBD2 (6 bases each). The CDR3 is 14 residues long. Trimming stripped 7 bases from V and 2 bases from J, with 12 bases between. CDR1 and CDR2 (germline): LNHDA, SQIVND (reference sequence). Here the CDR3 reads CASIGGASKNIQYF. The CDR3 nucleotides read TGTGCCAGTATCGGGGGCGCGTCCAAAAACATTCAGTACTTC. Variable domain in full (rest from reference TRBV19 and TRBJ2-4): DGGITQSPKYLFRKEGQNVTLSCEQNLNHDAMYWYRQDPGQGLRLIYYSQIVNDFQKGDIAEGYSVSREKKESFPLTVTSAQKNPTAFYLCASIGGASKNIQYFGAGTRLSVL.

The chain recombines TRBV6-1 with TRBJ2-5, with D uncertain. CDR3 length: 13 residues. The V gene lost 6 bases and the J gene lost 5 bases, with 13 bases spanning the gap. Germline loops: CDR1 MNHNS, CDR2 SASEGT. CDR3: CASRRVVGETQYF. The CDR3 DNA sequence: TGTGCCAGCAGACGGGTTGTGGGGGAGACCCAGTACTTC.

The chain has TRBV4-3 and TRBJ2-1, with 9 bases that match TRBD2. Per germline, CDR1 LGHNA and CDR2 YSLEER. The CDR3 has 16 residues. The V gene end was trimmed by 1 base and the J gene end by 11 bases; junction bases not matched to a gene: 12. The CDR3 loop is CASSQGWSSGAPKQFF. The CDR3 coding sequence is TGCGCCAGCAGCCAAGGCTGGTCTAGCGGGGCCCCTAAGCAGTTCTTC.

V and J are TRBV11-1 and TRBJ2-3, with TRBD2 matching 9 bases. In germline, CDR1 is SGHAT, CDR2 FQDESV (reference sequence). V lost 7 bases to trimming and J lost 3 bases; unmatched junction nucleotides: 5. This CDR3 contains 14 residues. For the CDR3, the DNA is TGTGCCAGCACCCCGGGACTAGCTACAGATACGCAGTATTTT. It codes for CASTPGLATDTQYF.

The V call is TRBV7-9, the J call TRBJ1-2; D unclear. The CDR3 contains 12 residues. CDR1 and CDR2 from the germline V gene are SEHNR and FQNEAQ (reference sequence). Trimming left V 1 base short and J 6 bases short, with 6 bases between. CDR3 loop: CASSLVRDGYTF. The CDR3 DNA follows: TGTGCCAGCAGCTTAGTGAGGGATGGCTACACCTTC. Complete variable domain (other parts from reference TRBV7-9 and TRBJ1-2): DTGVSQNPRHKITKRGQNVTFRCDPISEHNRLYWYRQTLGQGPEFLTYFQNEAQLEKSRLLSDRFSAERPKGSFSTLEIQRTEQGDSAMYLCASSLVRDGYTFGSGTRLTVV.

The rearrangement links TRBV5-1 to TRBJ1-2; D unresolved. CDR3 size: 15 residues. Per the germline V gene, CDR1 is SGHRS and CDR2 is YFSETQ. V lost 3 bases and J 2 bases, leaving 14 bases between the germline ends. CDR3: CASSYDAGVNYGYTF. The DNA for the CDR3 is TGCGCCAGCAGCTACGATGCTGGGGTAAACTATGGCTACACCTTC.

The chain has TRBV2 and TRBJ2-7, with TRBD1 identical over 7 bases. The CDR3 consists of 13 residues. The trim removed 6 bases at V and 2 bases at J, leaving 4 bases unmatched. Germline-derived CDR1 and CDR2 are SNHLY and FYNNEI. CDR3 sequence (DNA): TGTGCCAGCAGGGACAGGCCTCCCTACGAGCAGTACTTC. Translated, it gives CASRDRPPYEQYF.